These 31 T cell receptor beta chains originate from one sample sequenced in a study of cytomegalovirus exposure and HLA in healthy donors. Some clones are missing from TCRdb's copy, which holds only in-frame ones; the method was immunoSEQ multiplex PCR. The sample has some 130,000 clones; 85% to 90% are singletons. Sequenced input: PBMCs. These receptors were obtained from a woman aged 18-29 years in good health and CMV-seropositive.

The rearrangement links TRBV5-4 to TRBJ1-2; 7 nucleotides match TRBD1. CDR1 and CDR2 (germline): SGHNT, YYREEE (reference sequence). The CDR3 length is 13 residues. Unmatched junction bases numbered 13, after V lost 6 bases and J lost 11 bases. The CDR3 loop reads CASTRTRDSSYTF. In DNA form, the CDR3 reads TGTGCCAGCACGAGAACCCGGGACAGTTCTTACACCTTC. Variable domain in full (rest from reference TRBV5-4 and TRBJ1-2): ETGVTQSPTHLIKTRGQQVTLRCSSQSGHNTVSWYQQALGQGPQFIFQYYREEENGRGNFPPRFSGLQFPNYSSELNVNALELDDSALYLCASTRTRDSSYTFGSGTRLTVV.

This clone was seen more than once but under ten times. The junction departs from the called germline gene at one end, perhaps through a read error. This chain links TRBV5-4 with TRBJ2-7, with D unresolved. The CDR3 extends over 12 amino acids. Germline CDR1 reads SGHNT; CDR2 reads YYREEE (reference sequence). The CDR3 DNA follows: TGTGCCAGCAGCTTATCCGGGTACGGGCAGTACTTC. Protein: CASSLSGYGQYF.

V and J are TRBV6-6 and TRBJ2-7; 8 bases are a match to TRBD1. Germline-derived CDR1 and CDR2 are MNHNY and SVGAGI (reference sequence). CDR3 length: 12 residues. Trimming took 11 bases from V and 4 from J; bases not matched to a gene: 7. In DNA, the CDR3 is TGTGCCGCCCGGGACAGGATTTACGAGCAGTACTTC. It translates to CAARDRIYEQYF.

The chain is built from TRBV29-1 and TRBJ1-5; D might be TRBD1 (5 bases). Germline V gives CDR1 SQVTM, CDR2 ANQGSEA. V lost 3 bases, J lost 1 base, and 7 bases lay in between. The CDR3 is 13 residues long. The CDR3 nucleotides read TGCAGCGTTGAGGAGGGGAGCAATCAGCCCCAGCATTTT. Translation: CSVEEGSNQPQHF.

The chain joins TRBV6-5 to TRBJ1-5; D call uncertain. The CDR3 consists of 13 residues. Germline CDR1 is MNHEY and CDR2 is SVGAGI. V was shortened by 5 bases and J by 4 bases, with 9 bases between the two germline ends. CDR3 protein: CASSATKNQPQHF. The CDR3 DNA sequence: TGTGCCAGCAGTGCTACGAAAAATCAGCCCCAGCATTTT.

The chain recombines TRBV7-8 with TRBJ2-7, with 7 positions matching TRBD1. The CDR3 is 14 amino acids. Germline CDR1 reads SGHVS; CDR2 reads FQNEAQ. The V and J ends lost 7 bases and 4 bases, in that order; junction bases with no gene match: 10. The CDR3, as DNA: TGTGCCAGCAACCAACCGGGACAGCTTTACGAGCAGTACTTC. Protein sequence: CASNQPGQLYEQYF.

The CDR3 loop is CASSPFTGGRRGTEAFF. Here the CDR3 DNA reads TGTGCCAGCTCACCTTTCACGGGGGGGAGACGTGGCACTGAAGCTTTCTTT. The rearrangement links TRBV18 to TRBJ1-1; weak D call: TRBD1 (5 bases). Deletions cut 3 bases from V and 4 bases from J, with 21 bases between. Germline CDR1 and CDR2: KGHSH and LQKENI. The CDR3 has 17 residues.

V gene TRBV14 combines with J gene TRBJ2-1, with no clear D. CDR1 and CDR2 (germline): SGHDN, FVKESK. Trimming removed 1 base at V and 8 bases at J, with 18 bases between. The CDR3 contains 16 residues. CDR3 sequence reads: CASSQVSRPRTDEQFF. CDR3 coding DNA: TGTGCCAGCAGCCAAGTTAGTCGTCCCCGTACCGATGAGCAGTTCTTC.

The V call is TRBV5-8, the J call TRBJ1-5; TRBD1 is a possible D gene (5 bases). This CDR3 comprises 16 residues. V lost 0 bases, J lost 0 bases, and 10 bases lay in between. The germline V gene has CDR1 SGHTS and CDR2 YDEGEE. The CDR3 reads CASSLGQGYSNQPQHF. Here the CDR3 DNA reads TGTGCCAGCAGCTTGGGGCAGGGCTATAGCAATCAGCCCCAGCATTTT.

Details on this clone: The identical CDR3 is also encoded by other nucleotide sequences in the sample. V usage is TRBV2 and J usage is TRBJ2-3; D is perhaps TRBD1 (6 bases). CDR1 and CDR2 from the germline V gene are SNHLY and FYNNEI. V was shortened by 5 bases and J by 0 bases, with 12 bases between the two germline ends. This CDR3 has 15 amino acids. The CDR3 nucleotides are TGTGCCAGCAGTCCCGGGACATCTAGCACAGATACGCAGTATTTT. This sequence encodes CASSPGTSSTDTQYF.

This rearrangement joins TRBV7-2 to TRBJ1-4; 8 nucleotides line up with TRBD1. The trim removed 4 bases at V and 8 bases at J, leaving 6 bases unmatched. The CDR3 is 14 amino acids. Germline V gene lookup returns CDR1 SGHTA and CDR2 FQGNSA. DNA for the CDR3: TGTGCCAGCAGCTCGGAGACAGGGGACGAAAAACTGTTTTTT. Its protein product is CASSSETGDEKLFF.

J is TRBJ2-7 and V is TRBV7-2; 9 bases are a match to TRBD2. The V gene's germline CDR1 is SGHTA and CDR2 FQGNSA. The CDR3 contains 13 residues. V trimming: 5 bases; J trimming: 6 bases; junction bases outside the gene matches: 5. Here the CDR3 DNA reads TGTGCCAGCAGCATCAAAGCGGGAGGCGAGCAGTACTTC. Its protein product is CASSIKAGGEQYF.

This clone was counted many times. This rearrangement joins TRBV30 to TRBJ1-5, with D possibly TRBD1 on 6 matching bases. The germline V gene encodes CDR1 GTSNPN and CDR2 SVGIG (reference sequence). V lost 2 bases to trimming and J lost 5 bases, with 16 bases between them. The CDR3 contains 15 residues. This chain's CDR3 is CAWSPRDNDYQPQHF. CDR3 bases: TGTGCCTGGAGTCCCCGGGACAACGACTATCAGCCCCAGCATTTT.

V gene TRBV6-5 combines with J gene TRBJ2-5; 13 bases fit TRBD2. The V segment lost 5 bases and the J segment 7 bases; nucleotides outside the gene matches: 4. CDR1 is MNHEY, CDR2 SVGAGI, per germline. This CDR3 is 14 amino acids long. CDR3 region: CASSGWTSGGTQYF. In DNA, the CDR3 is TGTGCCAGCAGTGGATGGACTAGCGGGGGGACCCAGTACTTC.

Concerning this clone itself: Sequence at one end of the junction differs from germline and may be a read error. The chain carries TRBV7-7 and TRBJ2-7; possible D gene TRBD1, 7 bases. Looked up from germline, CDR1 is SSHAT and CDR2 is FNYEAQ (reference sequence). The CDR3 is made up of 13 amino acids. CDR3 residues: CASSLEGAREQYF. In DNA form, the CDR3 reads TGTGCTAGCAGCTTGGAGGGGGCGCGGGAGCAGTACTTC.

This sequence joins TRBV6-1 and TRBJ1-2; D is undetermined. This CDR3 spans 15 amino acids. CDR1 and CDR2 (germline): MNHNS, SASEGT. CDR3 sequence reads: CTTTLTPGGNYGYTF. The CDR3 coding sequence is TGTACCACAACACTCACTCCCGGCGGTAACTATGGCTACACCTTC.

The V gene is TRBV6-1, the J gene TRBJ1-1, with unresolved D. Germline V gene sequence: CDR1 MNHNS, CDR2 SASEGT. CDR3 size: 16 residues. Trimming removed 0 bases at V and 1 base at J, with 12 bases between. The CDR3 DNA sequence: TGTGCCAGCAGTGAAGCGGCTCGAAACAGGAACACTGAAGCTTTCTTT. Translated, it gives CASSEAARNRNTEAFF.

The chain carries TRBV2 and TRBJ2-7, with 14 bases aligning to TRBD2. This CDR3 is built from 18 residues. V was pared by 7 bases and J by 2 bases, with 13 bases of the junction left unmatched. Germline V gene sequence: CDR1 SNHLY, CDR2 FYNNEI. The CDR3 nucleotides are TGTGCCAGCACCCAAGTAGGGACTAGCGGGAGAATTCCCTACGAGCAGTACTTC. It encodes CASTQVGTSGRIPYEQYF.

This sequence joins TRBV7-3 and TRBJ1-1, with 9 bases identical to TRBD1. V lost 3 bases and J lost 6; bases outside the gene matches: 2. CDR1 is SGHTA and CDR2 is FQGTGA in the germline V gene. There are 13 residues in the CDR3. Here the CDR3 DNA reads TGTGCCAGCAGCTTGGGACAGGGATCTGAAGCTTTCTTT. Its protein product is CASSLGQGSEAFF.

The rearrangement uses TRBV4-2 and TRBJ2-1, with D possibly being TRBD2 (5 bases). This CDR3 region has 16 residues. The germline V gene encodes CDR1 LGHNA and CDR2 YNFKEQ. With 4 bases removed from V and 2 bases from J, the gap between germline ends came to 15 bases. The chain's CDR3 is CASSRGLDFTYNEQFF. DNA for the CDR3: TGTGCCAGCAGCCGCGGACTGGATTTCACCTACAATGAGCAGTTCTTC.

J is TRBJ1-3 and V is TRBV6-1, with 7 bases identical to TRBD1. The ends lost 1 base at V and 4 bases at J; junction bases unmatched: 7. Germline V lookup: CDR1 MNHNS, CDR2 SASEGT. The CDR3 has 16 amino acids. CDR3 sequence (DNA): TGTGCCAGCAGTGAAGTCGGCAGGGGGAGCGGAAACACCATATATTTT. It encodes CASSEVGRGSGNTIYF.

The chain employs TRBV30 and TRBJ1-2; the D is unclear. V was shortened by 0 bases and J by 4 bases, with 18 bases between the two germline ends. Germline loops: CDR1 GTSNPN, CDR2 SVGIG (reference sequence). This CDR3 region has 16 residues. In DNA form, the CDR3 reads TGTGCCTGGAGTGTTCCAGGTAACCCCGAGCCCTATGGCTACACCTTC. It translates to CAWSVPGNPEPYGYTF. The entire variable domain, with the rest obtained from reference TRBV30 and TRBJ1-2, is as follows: SQTIHQWPATLVQPVGSPLSLECTVEGTSNPNLYWYRQAAGRGLQLLFYSVGIGQISSEVPQNLSASRPQDRQFILSSKKLLLSDSGFYLCAWSVPGNPEPYGYTFGSGTRLTVV.

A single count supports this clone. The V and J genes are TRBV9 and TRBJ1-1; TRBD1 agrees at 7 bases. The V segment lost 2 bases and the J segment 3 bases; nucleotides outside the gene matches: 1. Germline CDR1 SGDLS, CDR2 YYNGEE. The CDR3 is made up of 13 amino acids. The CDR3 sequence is CASSVGQDTEAFF. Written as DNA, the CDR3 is TGTGCCAGCAGCGTCGGACAGGACACTGAAGCTTTCTTT.

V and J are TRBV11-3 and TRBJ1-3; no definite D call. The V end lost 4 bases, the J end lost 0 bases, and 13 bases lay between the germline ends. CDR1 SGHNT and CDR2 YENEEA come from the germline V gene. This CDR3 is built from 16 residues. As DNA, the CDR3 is TGTGCCAGCAGCTCCGGACTCCTGAGCTCTGGAAACACCATATATTTT. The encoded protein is CASSSGLLSSGNTIYF.

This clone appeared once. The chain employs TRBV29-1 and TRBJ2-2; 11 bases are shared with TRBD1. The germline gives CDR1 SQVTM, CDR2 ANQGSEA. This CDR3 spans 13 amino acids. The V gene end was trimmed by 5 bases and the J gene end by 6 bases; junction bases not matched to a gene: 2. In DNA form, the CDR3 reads TGCAGCGTTACGGGACAGGGGGCCGGGGAGCTGTTTTTT. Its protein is CSVTGQGAGELFF.

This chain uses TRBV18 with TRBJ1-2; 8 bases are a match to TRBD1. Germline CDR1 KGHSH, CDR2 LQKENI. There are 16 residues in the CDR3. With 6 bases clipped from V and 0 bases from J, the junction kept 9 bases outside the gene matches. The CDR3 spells CASSSDRGRTNYGYTF. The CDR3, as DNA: TGTGCCAGCTCCAGCGACAGGGGAAGAACTAACTATGGCTACACCTTC.

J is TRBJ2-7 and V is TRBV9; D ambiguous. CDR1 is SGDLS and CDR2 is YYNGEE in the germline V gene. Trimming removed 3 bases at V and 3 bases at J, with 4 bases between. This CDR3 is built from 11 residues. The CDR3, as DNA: TGTGCCAGCAGCGCGGGCTACGAGCAGTACTTC. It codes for CASSAGYEQYF.

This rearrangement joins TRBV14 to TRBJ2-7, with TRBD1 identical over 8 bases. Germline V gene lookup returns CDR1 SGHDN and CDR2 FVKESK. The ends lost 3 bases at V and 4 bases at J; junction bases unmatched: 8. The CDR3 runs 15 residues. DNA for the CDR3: TGTGCCAGCAGCCAGGACGGGACAGGTGTTTACGAGCAGTACTTC. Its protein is CASSQDGTGVYEQYF.

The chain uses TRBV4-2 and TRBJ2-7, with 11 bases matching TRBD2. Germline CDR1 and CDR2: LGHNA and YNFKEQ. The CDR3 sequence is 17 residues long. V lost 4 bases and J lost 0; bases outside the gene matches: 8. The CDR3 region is CASSRTTSGGSSYEQYF. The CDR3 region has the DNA TGTGCCAGCAGCCGGACAACTAGCGGGGGTAGCTCCTACGAGCAGTACTTC.

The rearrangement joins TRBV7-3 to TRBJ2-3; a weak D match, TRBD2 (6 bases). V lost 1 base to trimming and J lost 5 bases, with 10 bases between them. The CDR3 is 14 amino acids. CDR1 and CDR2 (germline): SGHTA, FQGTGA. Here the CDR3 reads CASSLIGRGDTQYF. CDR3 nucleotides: TGTGCCAGCAGCTTAATAGGGCGGGGAGATACGCAGTATTTT. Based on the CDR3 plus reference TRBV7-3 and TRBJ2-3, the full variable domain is GAGVSQTPSNKVTEKGKYVELRCDPISGHTALYWYRQSLGQGPEFLIYFQGTGAADDSGLPNDRFFAVRPEGSVSTLKIQRTERGDSAVYLCASSLIGRGDTQYFGPGTRLTVL.

In DNA form, the CDR3 reads TGTGCCAGCAGCCCGGGACAGGGGGAACAGCCCCAGCATTTT. Protein: CASSPGQGEQPQHF. V gene TRBV5-5 combines with J gene TRBJ1-5; 11 bases map to TRBD1. V was clipped by 4 bases and J by 7 bases; unmatched bases: 4. CDR1 SGHKS and CDR2 YYEKEE come from the germline V gene (reference sequence). The CDR3 spans 14 residues. Based on the CDR3 plus reference TRBV5-5 and TRBJ1-5, the full variable domain is DAGVTQSPTHLIKTRGQQVTLRCSPISGHKSVSWYQQVLGQGPQFIFQYYEKEERGRGNFPDRFSARQFPNYSSELNVNALLLGDSALYLCASSPGQGEQPQHFGDGTRLSIL.